The TCR beta chain under discussion was sequenced for a study of blood T cell repertoires in COVID-19. Across the study: The United States, Italy and Spain were the sources of the acute and convalescent COVID-19 samples. Sources were T cells, B-cell-depleted T cells, or PBMCs; the material itself was cDNA or gDNA.

In the source study's methods: Amplified reference gene primers provided the basis for estimating nucleated cell counts. TCRdb keeps only in-frame clones here, not all; method: immunoSEQ multiplex PCR. Clone size and V and J calls were adopted from that table, with D and trimming inferred from the DNA. Of 650,000 to 800,000 clones listed, around 89% are singletons. The CDR3 loop spans 12 amino acids. V lost 10 bases and J lost 10, with 19 bases in between. Germline V gene sequence: CDR1 SNHLY, CDR2 FYNNEI. This chain links TRBV2 with TRBJ1-2; D perhaps matches TRBD1 (6 bases). The sequence derives from a woman between 18 and 30 years old with acute or convalescent COVID-19. The sample comprised peripheral blood. The CDR3 coding sequence is TGTGCCACTGGGGACATTTTAAAGCCCTACACCTTC. This codes for CATGDILKPYTF.